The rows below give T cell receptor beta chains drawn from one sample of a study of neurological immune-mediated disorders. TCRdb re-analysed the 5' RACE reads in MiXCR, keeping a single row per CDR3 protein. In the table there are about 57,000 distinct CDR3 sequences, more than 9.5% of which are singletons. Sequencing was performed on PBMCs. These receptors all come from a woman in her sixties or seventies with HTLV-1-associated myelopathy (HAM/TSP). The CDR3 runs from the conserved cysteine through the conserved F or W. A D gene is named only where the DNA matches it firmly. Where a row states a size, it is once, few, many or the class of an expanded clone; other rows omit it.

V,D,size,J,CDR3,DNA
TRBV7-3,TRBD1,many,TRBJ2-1,CASSFGTGNEQFF,TGTGCCAGCAGCTTCGGGACAGGGAATGAGCAGTTCTTC
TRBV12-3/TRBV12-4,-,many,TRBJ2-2,CASTSPGGNTGELFF,TGTGCCAGCACGTCGCCCGGCGGGAACACCGGGGAGCTGTTTTTT
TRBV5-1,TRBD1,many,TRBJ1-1,CASSLNQGGTEAFF,TGCGCCAGCAGCTTGAATCAGGGGGGCACTGAAGCTTTCTTT
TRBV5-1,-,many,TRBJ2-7,CASSLEAPYEQYF,TGCGCCAGCAGCTTGGAGGCCCCCTACGAGCAGTACTTC
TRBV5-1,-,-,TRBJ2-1,CASSLASIQVSYNEQFF,TGCGCCAGCAGCTTGGCTAGCATCCAGGTATCCTACAATGAGCAGTTCTTC
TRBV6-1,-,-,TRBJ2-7,CASSEPRAHYEQYF,TGTGCCAGCAGTGAACCCAGGGCCCACTACGAGCAGTACTTC
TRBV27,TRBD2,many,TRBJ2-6,CASSLSVLAGVGPGANVLTF,TGTGCCAGCAGTTTATCGGTACTAGCGGGAGTAGGTCCCGGGGCCAACGTCCTGACTTTC
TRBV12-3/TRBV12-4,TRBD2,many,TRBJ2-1,CASSSATSANEQFF,TGTGCCAGCAGTTCCGCTACTAGCGCCAATGAGCAGTTCTTC
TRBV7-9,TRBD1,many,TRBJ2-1,CASSLGGTGKSLEQFF,TGTGCCAGCAGCTTAGGAGGGACAGGGAAATCCCTTGAGCAGTTCTTC
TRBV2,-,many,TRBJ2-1,CASTELHNEQFF,TGTGCCAGCACCGAACTCCACAATGAGCAGTTCTTC
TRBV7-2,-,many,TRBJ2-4,CASSDSPAKNIQYF,TGTGCCAGCAGCGACTCGCCGGCCAAAAACATTCAGTACTTC
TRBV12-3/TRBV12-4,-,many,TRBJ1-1,CASSLGQFEAFF,TGTGCCAGCAGCCTTGGACAGTTTGAAGCTTTCTTT
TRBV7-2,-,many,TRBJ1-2,CASSLLQKWPVLAQGLYGYTF,TGTGCCAGCAGCTTATTGCAAAAATGGCCAGTTCTGGCCCAAGGGCTATATGGCTACACCTTC
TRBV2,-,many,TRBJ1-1,CASSGQDLHTEAFF,TGTGCCAGCAGTGGGCAGGATCTGCACACTGAAGCTTTCTTT
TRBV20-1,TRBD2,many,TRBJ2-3,CSARDRLAGGKRDTQYF,TGCAGTGCTAGAGATAGGCTAGCGGGAGGGAAGAGAGATACGCAGTATTTT
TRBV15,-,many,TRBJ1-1,CATSRAPWENTEAFF,TGTGCCACCAGCAGAGCCCCTTGGGAGAACACTGAAGCTTTCTTT